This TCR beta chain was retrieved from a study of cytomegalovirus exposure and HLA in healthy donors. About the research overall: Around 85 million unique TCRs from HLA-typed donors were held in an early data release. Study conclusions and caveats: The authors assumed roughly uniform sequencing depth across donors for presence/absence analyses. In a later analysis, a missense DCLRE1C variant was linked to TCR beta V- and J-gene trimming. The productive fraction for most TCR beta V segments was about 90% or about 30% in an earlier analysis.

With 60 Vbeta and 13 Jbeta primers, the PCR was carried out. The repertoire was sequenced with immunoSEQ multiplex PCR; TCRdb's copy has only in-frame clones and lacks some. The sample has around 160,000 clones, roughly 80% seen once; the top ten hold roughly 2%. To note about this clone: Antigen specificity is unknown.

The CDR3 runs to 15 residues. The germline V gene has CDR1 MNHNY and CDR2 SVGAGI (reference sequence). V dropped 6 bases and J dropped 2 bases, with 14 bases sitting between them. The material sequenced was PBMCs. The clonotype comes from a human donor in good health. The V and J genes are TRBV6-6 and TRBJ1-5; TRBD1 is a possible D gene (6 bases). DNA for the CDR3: TGTGCCAGCAGCCCCGGCAGGGGTGGCAATCAGCCCCAGCATTTT. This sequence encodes CASSPGRGGNQPQHF.